These 19 T cell receptor beta chains originate from one sample sequenced in a study of Graves' ophthalmopathy and Graves' hyperthyroidism. RNA transcripts yielded amplified TCR beta CDR3 regions. HTBI-primed RT-PCR formed the first round, and a multiplex PCR formed the second. TCRdb recomputed calls from the multiplex PCR reads with MiXCR, one row per CDR3 protein. The sample shows almost 750,000 distinct CDR3 sequences, 40% of them seen only once. The sample was peripheral blood. These receptors were obtained from an adult man with Graves' ophthalmopathy.

The chain employs TRBV25-1 and TRBJ1-6; perhaps TRBD1 as D (6 bases). This CDR3 spans 12 amino acids. V was shortened by 5 bases and J by 11 bases, with 10 bases between the two germline ends. Germline V gene sequence: CDR1 MGHDK, CDR2 SYGVNS. The CDR3 DNA is TGTGCCAGCAGTCAGGGGAGGACACCCCTCCACTTT. This sequence encodes CASSQGRTPLHF. Full variable domain (missing parts from reference TRBV25-1 and TRBJ1-6): EADIYQTPRYLVIGTGKKITLECSQTMGHDKMYWYQQDPGMELHLIHYSYGVNSTEKGDLSSESTVSRIRTEHFPLTLESARPSHTSQYLCASSQGRTPLHFGNGTRLTVT.

The chain uses TRBV29-1 and TRBJ2-7; 10 positions match TRBD1. V lost 6 bases to trimming and J lost 6 bases; unmatched junction nucleotides: 2. Per the germline V gene, CDR1 is SQVTM and CDR2 is ANQGSEA. The CDR3 loop spans 11 amino acids. The CDR3 protein is CSVTGGGEQYF. The CDR3 coding sequence is TGCAGCGTGACAGGGGGCGGCGAGCAGTACTTC.

The chain carries TRBV15 and TRBJ1-6; D not certain. Trimming left V 5 bases short and J 6 bases short, with 14 bases between. The CDR3 has 15 amino acids. Germline V gene lookup returns CDR1 LNHNV and CDR2 YYDKDF (reference sequence). The CDR3 spells CATSASGVPNSPLHF. CDR3 DNA: TGTGCCACCAGCGCCTCCGGGGTGCCTAATTCACCCCTCCACTTT.

This chain uses TRBV20-1 with TRBJ2-7; the match to TRBD2 covers 8 bases. There are 15 residues in the CDR3. The V and J ends lost 3 bases and 6 bases, in that order; junction bases with no gene match: 13. The germline V gene encodes CDR1 DFQATT and CDR2 SNEGSKA (reference sequence). CDR3 sequence: CSASSVSGTLGEQYF. Written as DNA, the CDR3 is TGCAGTGCTAGTAGCGTTAGCGGGACCCTTGGCGAGCAGTACTTC.

The chain carries TRBV9 and TRBJ1-6; D gene ambiguous. Per germline, CDR1 SGDLS and CDR2 YYNGEE. The CDR3 extends over 14 amino acids. V lost 5 bases and J lost 9, with 15 bases in between. CDR3 coding DNA: TGTGCCAGCAGTTTGGCCCCGGGTGCTTCACCCCTCCACTTT. Translating it yields CASSLAPGASPLHF.

This chain uses TRBV7-9 with TRBJ2-1; D not certain. Trimming took 4 bases from V and 0 from J, leaving 7 bases between them. Looked up from germline, CDR1 is SEHNR and CDR2 is FQNEAQ (reference sequence). This CDR3 is 14 amino acids long. This chain's CDR3 is CASSSQSSYNEQFF. The CDR3 coding sequence is TGTGCCAGCAGCTCTCAGAGCTCCTACAATGAGCAGTTCTTC.

The genes are TRBV25-1 and TRBJ2-5; 7 bases match TRBD2. This CDR3 comprises 15 residues. The ends lost 8 bases at V and 2 bases at J; junction bases unmatched: 11. Germline V CDR1 and CDR2: MGHDK, SYGVNS. The CDR3 loop reads CASSPRLAVQETQYF. DNA for the CDR3: TGTGCCAGCTCACCACGCCTAGCGGTACAAGAGACCCAGTACTTC.

The CDR3 region has the DNA TGTGCTAGTGGTTGGCAGCGGGACAAAAAACCCCCTTACGAGCAGTACTTC. This sequence encodes CASGWQRDKKPPYEQYF. The gene calls are TRBV12-5 and TRBJ2-7, with a tentative D call TRBD2 (7 bases). V lost 4 bases, J lost 4 bases, and 23 bases lay in between. CDR1 is LGHNT and CDR2 is FRNRAP in the germline V gene. This CDR3 contains 17 residues.

This clonotype was seen more than once but under ten times. The rearrangement joins TRBV6-1 to TRBJ2-5, with D perhaps being TRBD1 or TRBD2 (5 bases each). The CDR3 extends over 13 amino acids. The V gene's germline CDR1 is MNHNS and CDR2 SASEGT. V gave up 5 bases and J gave up 5 bases, with 12 bases separating them. CDR3 amino acids: CASSYLEGETQYF. CDR3 bases: TGTGCCAGCAGTTACCTTGAGGGGGAGACCCAGTACTTC.

This clonotype was counted many times. At one boundary the junction diverges from the germline segment, which might be a read error. The chain joins TRBV10-3 to TRBJ1-2; TRBD1 might be the D (6 bases). The CDR3 runs 14 residues. Germline V gives CDR1 ENHRY, CDR2 SYGVKD. The CDR3 loop is CASSTRGADYGYTF. For the CDR3, the DNA is TGTGCCAGCAGTACGCGGGGGGCGGACTATGGCTACACCTTC.

There are many counts of this clonotype. DNA for the CDR3: TGTGCCAGTAGTAAGGCACAGGGGGGCGATCAGCCCCAGCATTTT. Protein: CASSKAQGGDQPQHF. This chain uses TRBV19 with TRBJ1-5, with 8 bases matching TRBD1. V trimming: 4 bases; J trimming: 5 bases; junction bases outside the gene matches: 7. Germline V CDR1 and CDR2: LNHDA, SQIVND (reference sequence). CDR3 length: 15 residues.

This chain uses TRBV13 with TRBJ2-7; TRBD1 aligns across 9 bases. CDR3 size: 15 residues. CDR1 and CDR2 (germline): PRHDT, FYEKMQ (reference sequence). V shed 1 base, J shed 5 bases, and the junction held 6 bases outside the gene matches. For the CDR3, the DNA is TGTGCCAGCAGCTTAGTGGGACAGGGCCGCCACGAGCAGTACTTC. Translating it yields CASSLVGQGRHEQYF. The full variable domain, its missing parts supplied by reference TRBV13 and TRBJ2-7, is AAGVIQSPRHLIKEKRETATLKCYPIPRHDTVYWYQQGPGQDPQFLISFYEKMQSDKGSIPDRFSAQQFSDYHSELNMSSLELGDSALYFCASSLVGQGRHEQYFGPGTRLTVT.

This clonotype was seen only a few times. Written as DNA, the CDR3 is TGTGCCAGCAGCTTAGTTCCGGACAGGGGGATGAAGGCAACTAATGAAAAACTGTTTTTT. It encodes CASSLVPDRGMKATNEKLFF. The V call is TRBV7-9, the J call TRBJ1-4, with 10 bases lining up with TRBD1. After removal of 1 base from V and 0 bases from J, the junction contained 11 bases not matched to a gene. Germline CDR1 and CDR2: SEHNR and FQNEAQ (reference sequence). This CDR3 region has 20 residues.

With respect to this clonotype: An end of the junction differs from the germline gene, which may be a read error. V usage is TRBV9 and J usage is TRBJ2-6; tentatively, D is TRBD1 (6 bases). Germline V CDR1 and CDR2: SGDLS, YYNGEE. The CDR3 totals 17 residues. The CDR3 DNA sequence: TGTGCCAGCAGCGCCCTGGGACATTTCTCTGGGGCCAACGCCCTGACTTTC. Translating it yields CASSALGHFSGANALTF.

Of note for this clonotype: Relative to the germline gene, one junction end is altered; a read error may explain this. The chain couples TRBV24-1 to TRBJ1-5; D not certain. Germline CDR1 and CDR2: KGHDR and SFDVKD. The CDR3 is made up of 15 amino acids. CDR3 residues: CASSSRWASNQPQHF. The CDR3 nucleotides read TGTGCCAGCAGTTCCCGGTGGGCTAGCAATCAGCCCCAGCATTTT.

This clonotype was detected only once. This chain links TRBV6-6 with TRBJ1-1; D is uncertain. This CDR3 has 14 amino acids. The ends were cut back, 6 bases at V and 4 bases at J, with 15 bases in the middle. In germline, CDR1 is MNHNY, CDR2 SVGAGI (reference sequence). The CDR3 DNA follows: TGTGCCAGCAGCCCCAGGACTAGCGGCACTGAAGCTTTCTTT. Translating it yields CASSPRTSGTEAFF.

The chain recombines TRBV7-9 with TRBJ1-1; D might be TRBD1 (5 bases). Germline V CDR1 and CDR2: SEHNR, FQNEAQ (reference sequence). Trimming took 5 bases from V and 2 from J, leaving 15 bases between them. The CDR3 sequence is 15 residues long. The CDR3 DNA sequence: TGTGCCAGCAGCCGAAGGCGGGGGGAAAACACTGAAGCTTTCTTT. Residues: CASSRRRGENTEAFF.

The chain employs TRBV5-1 and TRBJ1-1; D is undetermined. Germline V gives CDR1 SGHRS, CDR2 YFSETQ. The CDR3 contains 14 residues. V was shortened by 3 bases and J by 2 bases, with 11 bases between the two germline ends. The CDR3 coding sequence is TGCGCCAGCAGCTCCAAGCGGGGAAACACTGAAGCTTTCTTT. Translated, it gives CASSSKRGNTEAFF.

This clonotype has a count of ten or more. The chain carries TRBV7-9 and TRBJ1-1, with unresolved D. Trimming left V 4 bases short and J 5 bases short, with 8 bases between. This CDR3 has 12 amino acids. Germline CDR1 reads SEHNR; CDR2 reads FQNEAQ (reference sequence). The CDR3 DNA reads TGTGCCAGCAGCTCGCCTGGGACTGAAGCTTTCTTT. Its protein product is CASSSPGTEAFF.